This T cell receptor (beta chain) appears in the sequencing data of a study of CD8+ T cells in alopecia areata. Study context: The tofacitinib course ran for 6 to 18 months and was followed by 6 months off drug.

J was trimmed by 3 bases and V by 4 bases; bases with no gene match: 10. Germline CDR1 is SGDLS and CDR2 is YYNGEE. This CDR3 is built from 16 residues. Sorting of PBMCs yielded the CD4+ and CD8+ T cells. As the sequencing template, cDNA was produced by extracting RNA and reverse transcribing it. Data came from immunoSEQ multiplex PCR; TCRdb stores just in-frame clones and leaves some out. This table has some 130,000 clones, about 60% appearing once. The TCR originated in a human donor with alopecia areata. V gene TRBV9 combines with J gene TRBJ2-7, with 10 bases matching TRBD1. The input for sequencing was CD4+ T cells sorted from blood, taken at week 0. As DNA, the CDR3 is TGTGCCAGCAGCTCCGAAGCCGGGACAGGGGACTACGAGCAGTACTTC. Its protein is CASSSEAGTGDYEQYF.